These T cell receptor beta chains were read from a single sample in a study of CD8+ T cells in alopecia areata. Profiled with immunoSEQ multiplex PCR; TCRdb holds only in-frame clones, not every one. There are approximately 170,000 clones in the sample; 45% to 65% occur only once, and approximately 0.69% lies in the top ten. The sample here was CD4+ T cells sorted from blood, taken at week 4, from a patient treated with tofacitinib. These receptors originate from a human donor with alopecia areata. CDR3s include the opening cysteine and the closing phenylalanine or tryptophan. A D gene is named only where the DNA matches it firmly. Rows give clone size only sometimes, using once, few, many, or a class for an expanded clone.

V gene	clone size	J gene	D gene	CDR3 DNA	CDR3 protein
TRBV10-3	NA	TRBJ1-2	NA	TGTGCCATCAGTGACTCCTACCGTTGGGGAGAAAACCCGGTGGGCTACACCTTC	CAISDSYRWGENPVGYTF
TRBV29-1	many	TRBJ2-1	NA	TGCAGCGTCACTTCCGGGACACTCTACAATGAGCAGTTCTTC	CSVTSGTLYNEQFF
TRBV30	once	TRBJ1-5	NA	TGTGCCTGGGATCACAGTAATCAGCCCCAGCATTTT	CAWDHSNQPQHF
TRBV9	NA	TRBJ2-7	NA	TGTGCCAGCAGCGTAGACGGCTACGAGCAGTACTTC	CASSVDGYEQYF
TRBV2	NA	TRBJ2-3	NA	TGTGCCAGCAGGGCGGACAGATCCGATACGCAGTATTTT	CASRADRSDTQYF
TRBV23-1	once	TRBJ2-7	NA	TGCGCCAGCAGTCAAAGGGGAATTCGCGACGAGCAGTACTTC	CASSQRGIRDEQYF
TRBV14	few	TRBJ2-3	NA	TGTGCCAGCAGCCATGCAGATACGCAGTATTTT	CASSHADTQYF
TRBV4-1	NA	TRBJ1-2	NA	TGCGCCAGCAGCCAAGGAGCGGTCCGGGGGGCGGGTGGCTACACCTTC	CASSQGAVRGAGGYTF
TRBV4-1	NA	TRBJ2-7	NA	TGCGCCAGCAGCCAAGATCAGCAGCGGTTCTACGAGCAGTACTTC	CASSQDQQRFYEQYF
TRBV29-1	NA	TRBJ1-4	TRBD1	TGCAGCGTTGGGGACAGGGGGCATGAAAAACTGTTTTTT	CSVGDRGHEKLFF
TRBV5-1	NA	TRBJ1-1	TRBD1	TGCGCCAGCAGCCTTGGACAGGCGAACACTGAAGCTTTCTTT	CASSLGQANTEAFF
TRBV29-1	few	TRBJ2-6	TRBD1	TGCAGCGTTGAGACAGGGGGCGGCTCTGGGGCCAACGTCCTGACTTTC	CSVETGGGSGANVLTF
TRBV7-9	few	TRBJ1-2	NA	TGTGCCAGCAGCTTAGAGGGGGTCGGCTACACCTTC	CASSLEGVGYTF
TRBV29-1	NA	TRBJ2-2	NA	TGCAGCGCACGGGACACCGGGGAGCTGTTTTTT	CSARDTGELFF
TRBV28	NA	TRBJ2-7	TRBD2	TGTGCCAGCAGTCCCCAGGGACTAGCGGACTCCTACGAGCAGTACTTC	CASSPQGLADSYEQYF
TRBV11-2	NA	TRBJ1-2	NA	TGTGCCAGCACCACCTCAGGGTTCAACTATGGCTACACCTTC	CASTTSGFNYGYTF
TRBV29-1	few	TRBJ2-1	NA	TGCAGCGTGGAGAGCTCCTACAATGAGCAGTTCTTC	CSVESSYNEQFF
TRBV11-2	NA	TRBJ1-1	TRBD1	TGTGCCAGCAGCCCCACGACAGGGGACACTGAAGCTTTCTTT	CASSPTTGDTEAFF
TRBV30	NA	TRBJ1-3	NA	TGTGCCTGGAGTGTTGGCTTTGGGTCTGGAAACACCATATATTTT	CAWSVGFGSGNTIYF
TRBV27	few	TRBJ2-7	NA	TGTGCCAGCAGCCTCAGCTTTTTATCCTACGAGCAGTACTTC	CASSLSFLSYEQYF
TRBV30	NA	TRBJ2-6	TRBD1	TGTGCCTGGTCCACAGGGGCTGGGGCCAACGTCCTGACTTTC	CAWSTGAGANVLTF
TRBV7-2	NA	TRBJ2-5	NA	TGTGCCAGCAGCTCGTCGGTCTTGGAGACCCAGTACTTC	CASSSSVLETQYF
TRBV29-1	NA	TRBJ1-1	NA	TGCAGCGTTGAGGTGGCAGGGTCGAACACTGAAGCTTTCTTT	CSVEVAGSNTEAFF
TRBV29-1	few	TRBJ2-7	TRBD1	TGCAGCGTTGAAGGCCCGGTTGGACAGGGTGGAATCTACGAGCAGTACTTC	CSVEGPVGQGGIYEQYF
TRBV5-1	few	TRBJ2-7	NA	TGCGCCAGCAGCTTGGACACTTCTACAACCGAGCAGTACTTC	CASSLDTSTTEQYF
TRBV29-1	NA	TRBJ2-3	NA	TGCAGCGCTACCACAGGGCTCACAGATACGCAGTATTTT	CSATTGLTDTQYF
TRBV29-1	NA	TRBJ2-3	NA	TGCAGCGTTGAAAAAGAGGGGCAGTATTTT	CSVEKEGQYF
TRBV19	NA	TRBJ1-5	TRBD1	TGTGCCAGTAGTACGTTGCTAGGGGGCCAGAGCAATCAGCCCCAGCATTTT	CASSTLLGGQSNQPQHF
TRBV7-2	NA	TRBJ1-2	NA	TGTGCCAGCAGCGTCCGAGACAGGCCTGGCTACACCTTC	CASSVRDRPGYTF
TRBV5-4	NA	TRBJ2-5	NA	TGTGCCAGCAGCTTGGGGGGGGCAGAGACCCAGTACTTC	CASSLGGAETQYF
TRBV30	NA	TRBJ1-3	NA	TGTGCCTGGAGTAGGGAGGGAATGAACTCTGGAAACACCATATATTTT	CAWSREGMNSGNTIYF
TRBV10-3	NA	TRBJ1-5	NA	TGTGCCATCAGTGAGTCGGGGCCGCCCCAGCATTTT	CAISESGPPQHF
TRBV29-1	NA	TRBJ2-7	NA	TGCAGCGTTCGGCGGGCCGCCTACGAGCAGTACTTC	CSVRRAAYEQYF
TRBV29-1	NA	TRBJ1-1	NA	TGCAGCGTTGAAGACCGGGGGCGGACTGAAGCTTTCTTT	CSVEDRGRTEAFF
TRBV25-1	NA	TRBJ2-7	NA	TGTGCCAGCAGAGACGCGGGACTGTACTTC	CASRDAGLYF
TRBV5-1	NA	TRBJ1-1	TRBD1	TGCGCCAGCAGCTTACAGGGGAAAGGCACTGAAGCTTTCTTT	CASSLQGKGTEAFF
TRBV10-3	few	TRBJ1-5	TRBD1	TGTGCCATCAGAGAGGGGGCTACCAATCAGCCCCAGCATTTT	CAIREGATNQPQHF
TRBV7-3	NA	TRBJ2-1	NA	TGTGCCAGCAGCCTCTCCCGAGGAGGGATCAATGAGCAGTTCTTC	CASSLSRGGINEQFF
TRBV19	NA	TRBJ2-2	NA	TGTGCCAGTAGTAGCACCGGGCCCACCGGGGAGCTGTTTTTT	CASSSTGPTGELFF
TRBV10-3	few	TRBJ1-5	NA	TGTGCCATCAGTGAGTCTCGGTTTGGTCAGCCCCAGCATTTT	CAISESRFGQPQHF
TRBV15	NA	TRBJ2-7	TRBD1	TGTGCCACCAGCAGAGAAGGGACAGCCTACGAGCAGTACTTC	CATSREGTAYEQYF
TRBV29-1	NA	TRBJ2-3	TRBD2	TGCAGCCCCGGGGGAGGGGTTGGCACAGATACGCAGTATTTT	CSPGGGVGTDTQYF
TRBV11-2	medium-sized	TRBJ2-1	NA	TGTGCCAGCAGCTTAAGTGTCAGGGTAAATGAGCAGTTCTTC	CASSLSVRVNEQFF
TRBV6-5	few	TRBJ2-7	NA	TGTGCCAGCAGTTACTCGAGGGGGATGAATTACGAGCAGTACTTC	CASSYSRGMNYEQYF
TRBV2	once	TRBJ1-4	NA	TGTGCCAGCAGTGACCAGGGGAACCGGGATGAAAAACTGTTTTTT	CASSDQGNRDEKLFF
TRBV27	NA	TRBJ2-1	NA	TGTGCCAGCAGTTTAGGTCGCTACTCTCGAACGGATTACAATGAGCAGTTCTTC	CASSLGRYSRTDYNEQFF
TRBV30	NA	TRBJ1-3	NA	TGTGCCTGGAGTATAGATAGCTCTGGAAACACCATATATTTT	CAWSIDSSGNTIYF
TRBV5-1	NA	TRBJ2-3	NA	TGCGCCAGCAGCTTGGACCCCACAGATACGCAGTATTTT	CASSLDPTDTQYF
TRBV30	NA	TRBJ1-4	NA	TGTGCCTGGAGTGTTTCAGAGGAAAAACTGTTTTTT	CAWSVSEEKLFF
TRBV27	NA	TRBJ2-1	NA	TGTGCCAGCAGCCGGCGGCGCTCCTACAATGAGCAGTTCTTC	CASSRRRSYNEQFF
TRBV4-3	few	TRBJ2-1	TRBD1	TGCGCCAGCAGCCAATACGGGGACAGCAATGAGCAGTTCTTC	CASSQYGDSNEQFF
TRBV30	NA	TRBJ2-4	NA	TGTGCCTGGAGTAGCACCCAATTACTAGCCAAAAACATTCAGTACTTC	CAWSSTQLLAKNIQYF
TRBV11-2	NA	TRBJ2-7	NA	TGTGCCAGCAGCTTAGGGGGCAGCTCCTACGAGCAGTACTTC	CASSLGGSSYEQYF
TRBV10-3	NA	TRBJ2-2	TRBD2	TGTGCCATCAGTGAGTCCGACAGCGGGAGCGCCACCGGGGAGCTGTTTTTT	CAISESDSGSATGELFF
TRBV4-3	NA	TRBJ2-7	TRBD2	TGCGCCAGCAGCCAAGTGGTGGGGTGGGGAGGGGAGCAGTACTTC	CASSQVVGWGGEQYF